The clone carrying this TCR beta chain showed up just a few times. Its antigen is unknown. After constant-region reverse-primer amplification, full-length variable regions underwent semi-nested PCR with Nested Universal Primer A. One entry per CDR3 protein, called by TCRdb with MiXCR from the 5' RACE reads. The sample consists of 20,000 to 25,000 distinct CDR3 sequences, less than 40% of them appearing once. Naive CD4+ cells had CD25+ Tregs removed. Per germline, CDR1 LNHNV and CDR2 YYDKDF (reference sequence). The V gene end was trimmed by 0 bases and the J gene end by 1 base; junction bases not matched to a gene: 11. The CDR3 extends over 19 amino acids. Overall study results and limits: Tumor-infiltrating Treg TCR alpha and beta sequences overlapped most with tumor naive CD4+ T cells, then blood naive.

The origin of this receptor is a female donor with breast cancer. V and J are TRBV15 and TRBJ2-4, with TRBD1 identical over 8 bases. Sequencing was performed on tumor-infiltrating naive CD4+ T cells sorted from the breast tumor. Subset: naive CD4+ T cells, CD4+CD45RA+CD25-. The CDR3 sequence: CATSRERDRLGVAKNIQYF. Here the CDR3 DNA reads TGTGCCACCAGCAGAGAACGGGACAGGCTTGGGGTGGCCAAAAACATTCAGTACTTC.